The 11 T cell receptor beta chains below come from one sample, sequenced in a study of response to subunit inactivated influenza vaccine. TCRdb called the RT-PCR reads again in MiXCR, with one record for every CDR3 protein. The table shows 650,000 to 800,000 distinct CDR3 sequences, with about 18% occurring only once. This sample comprised PBMCs from blood, obtained 5 to 6 days after vaccination. These receptor sequences come from a man in his forties or fifties who received an inactivated influenza vaccine.

The chain links TRBV6-4 to TRBJ2-3, with 15 bases aligning to TRBD2. The CDR3 covers 17 residues. Germline assignment: CDR1 MRHNA and CDR2 SNTAGT. Trimming at V came to 5 bases and at J to 6 bases, leaving 9 bases not matched to a gene. CDR3 sequence reads: CASSSRRTSGGADTQYF. The CDR3 bases are TGTGCCAGCAGTTCCCGCCGGACTAGCGGGGGGGCGGATACGCAGTATTTT.

This chain links TRBV5-2 with TRBJ2-1; the table's D call of TRBD2 was not tested on the DNA. TRBV5-2 is classified as a pseudogene. The CDR3 runs 18 residues. The CDR3 protein is CARGRGLSGISRYNEQFF. The CDR3 nucleotides read TGTGCCAGGGGCCGAGGGCTCAGCGGGATTAGTAGGTACAATGAGCAGTTCTTC.

J is TRBJ2-1 and V is TRBV10-1; D is uncertain. The ends were cut back, 2 bases at V and 10 bases at J, with 12 bases in the middle. Germline V CDR1 and CDR2: WNHNN, SYGVQD (reference sequence). CDR3 length equals 13 residues. The CDR3 protein is CASSETDIREQFF. CDR3 coding DNA: TGCGCCAGCAGTGAGACCGATATCCGGGAGCAGTTCTTC.

The chain is built from TRBV28 and TRBJ2-7; D unresolved. V was shortened by 5 bases and J by 3 bases, with 14 bases between the two germline ends. Germline V lookup: CDR1 MDHEN, CDR2 SYDVKM. The CDR3 sequence is 14 residues long. This CDR3 reads CASSRTSRVYEQYF. The CDR3 coding sequence is TGTGCCAGCAGTCGCACGTCCAGAGTCTACGAGCAGTACTTC.

This clonotype was detected a few times. The chain has TRBV6-1 and TRBJ1-5; D perhaps matches TRBD1 (6 bases). CDR1 is MNHNS and CDR2 is SASEGT in the germline V gene. The CDR3 has 15 amino acids. V lost 6 bases and J 3 bases, leaving 15 bases between the germline ends. The CDR3, as DNA: TGTGCCAGCAGCCCCGAAACAGGGCACAATCAGCCCCAGCATTTT. It is translated as CASSPETGHNQPQHF.

CDR3 nucleotides: TGTGCCAGCAGCGAGCTCGAGGCGAACGAGCAGTACTTC. Translating it yields CASSELEANEQYF. The chain has TRBV7-9 and TRBJ2-7, with D hard to call. This CDR3 comprises 13 residues. Germline CDR1 SEHNR, CDR2 FQNEAQ (reference sequence). Trimming took off 5 bases at V and 5 bases at J, with 13 bases between the two ends.

This sequence joins TRBV19 and TRBJ2-1; 8 bases align to TRBD2. J gave up 7 bases and V 4 bases, and 3 bases lay outside the gene matches. This CDR3 spans 13 amino acids. Germline loops: CDR1 LNHDA, CDR2 SQIVND (reference sequence). CDR3 sequence reads: CASSTIAGNEQFF. The CDR3 DNA reads TGTGCCAGTAGTACGATAGCGGGAAATGAGCAGTTCTTC.

In this sample, this clonotype turned up a few times. The chain combines TRBV20-1 with TRBJ2-2; no clear D. CDR1 and CDR2 (germline): DFQATT, SNEGSKA (reference sequence). CDR3 length: 15 amino acids. V lost 0 bases and J lost 6, with 14 bases in between. CDR3 protein: CSARDTAIVSGELFF. CDR3 nucleotide sequence: TGCAGTGCTAGAGATACAGCTATTGTCTCCGGGGAGCTGTTTTTT.

The sample holds a few counts of this clonotype. The chain combines TRBV11-2 with TRBJ2-5, with D hard to call. Trimming shortened V by 1 base and J by 1 base, and 13 bases separated the two germline ends. CDR1 is SGHAT and CDR2 is FQNNGV in the germline V gene. The CDR3 is 16 amino acids. DNA of the CDR3: TGTGCCAGCAGCTTAGGGTACCTCGCGCGCCAAGAGACCCAGTACTTC. It yields the protein CASSLGYLARQETQYF.

This clonotype was picked up a small number of times. The chain has TRBV7-2 and TRBJ2-1; a weak D match, TRBD1 (5 bases). The V and J ends lost 3 bases and 4 bases respectively, with 10 bases between them. The CDR3 covers 14 residues. Germline CDR1 and CDR2: SGHTA and FQGNSA. The CDR3 coding sequence is TGTGCCAGCAGCTTTAGACAGAGGTACAATGAGCAGTTCTTC. As protein: CASSFRQRYNEQFF.

At least ten counts were recorded for this clonotype. V and J are TRBV4-3 and TRBJ2-3, with no clear D. With 1 base removed from V and 10 bases from J, the gap between germline ends came to 21 bases. In germline, CDR1 is LGHNA, CDR2 YSLEER. The CDR3 totals 16 residues. In DNA form, the CDR3 reads TGCGCCAGCAGCCAAGTTATTCGCGGTCCCGGGCAGGCGCAGTATTTT. Amino acids: CASSQVIRGPGQAQYF.